This T cell receptor beta chain was identified during a study of CD8+ T cells in alopecia areata. Points from the study as a whole: Sequencing of scalp tissue also captures the resident alphabeta T cells of normal skin. Relative to normal scalp, lesional scalp, especially alopecia totalis/universalis, showed higher clonality.

Patients with alopecia areata provided lesional scalp punch biopsies as well as peripheral blood. This clone was counted between two and nine times. Its antigen is as yet unknown. After isolation, RNA underwent reverse transcription to generate cDNA as the sequencing template. Assay: immunoSEQ multiplex PCR; the TCRdb copy retains only in-frame clones and omits some. This table holds some 25,000 clones, approximately 52% found once. The CDR3 is 14 amino acids. V dropped 7 bases and J dropped 5; count of bases not matched to a gene: 7. CDR1 and CDR2 (germline): MDHEN, SYDVKM. This chain connects TRBV28 to TRBJ2-3, with TRBD2 matching 9 bases. This TCR was sampled from a human donor with alopecia areata. The sequenced material came from NKG2D-high CD8+ T cells sorted from blood. The CDR3 loop is CASKGGRAGDTQYF. CDR3 nucleotide sequence: TGTGCCAGCAAGGGCGGGAGGGCCGGAGATACGCAGTATTTT.